The rows below give T cell receptor beta chains drawn from one sample of a study of T cells in Graves' hyperthyroidism and ophthalmopathy. One entry per CDR3 protein, called by TCRdb with MiXCR from the multiplex PCR reads. Of a few hundred thousand distinct CDR3 sequences listed, 13% to 15% are singletons. Specimen: blood. The receptor source for this set is a woman aged 50 to 65 with Graves' hyperthyroidism that later progressed to Graves' ophthalmopathy. Both conserved end residues are part of each CDR3. The D gene is left open where the match is weak. Clone size is not always given. Where it is, it says once, few, many or a class for expanded clones.

J gene: TRBJ1-1
V gene: TRBV7-9
D gene: -
clone size: many
CDR3 DNA: TGTGCCAGCAGCCATCGGGGGAAATACACTGAAGCTTTCTTT
CDR3 protein: CASSHRGKYTEAFF

J gene: TRBJ2-7
V gene: TRBV28
D gene: TRBD2
clone size: -
CDR3 DNA: TGTGCCAGCACCCGTCGGGCTAGCGGGTTGTCCTACGAGCAGTACTTC
CDR3 protein: CASTRRASGLSYEQYF

J gene: TRBJ2-2
V gene: TRBV4-2
D gene: TRBD2
clone size: -
CDR3 DNA: TGTGCCAGCAGCCAAGATAGGTTACTAGCGGGAACCACCGGGGAGCTGTTTTTT
CDR3 protein: CASSQDRLLAGTTGELFF

J gene: TRBJ2-5
V gene: TRBV20-1
D gene: -
clone size: few
CDR3 DNA: TGCAGTGCTAGAGTTTATGTAGAGGCCCAGTACTTC
CDR3 protein: CSARVYVEAQYF

J gene: TRBJ2-3
V gene: TRBV13
D gene: TRBD2
clone size: many
CDR3 DNA: TGTGCCAGCAGCTCGGGACTAGCCTCGCGAGATACGCAGTATTTT
CDR3 protein: CASSSGLASRDTQYF

J gene: TRBJ1-2
V gene: TRBV2
D gene: -
clone size: many
CDR3 DNA: TGTGCCGGCCAACAGGAAAAGTCCGCTGGCTACACCTTC
CDR3 protein: CAGQQEKSAGYTF

J gene: TRBJ2-7
V gene: TRBV2
D gene: -
clone size: -
CDR3 DNA: TGTGCCAGCAGTGAAGTGCTGGAGCAGTACTTC
CDR3 protein: CASSEVLEQYF

J gene: TRBJ1-4
V gene: TRBV28
D gene: -
clone size: many
CDR3 DNA: TGTGCCAGCAGTTCAGGGAGGGGGTGGCGAAAACTGTTTTTT
CDR3 protein: CASSSGRGWRKLFF

J gene: TRBJ2-7
V gene: TRBV2
D gene: -
clone size: many
CDR3 DNA: TGTGCCAGCCTCGGACAGTCCTACGAGCAGTACTTC
CDR3 protein: CASLGQSYEQYF

J gene: TRBJ1-1
V gene: TRBV20-1
D gene: -
clone size: many
CDR3 DNA: TGCAGTGCTAGAGAGGGGCCGGATGAGGACACTGAAGCTTTCTTT
CDR3 protein: CSAREGPDEDTEAFF

J gene: TRBJ2-3
V gene: TRBV12-3/TRBV12-4
D gene: TRBD1
clone size: many
CDR3 DNA: TGTGCCAGCAGCAAGGACAGGGGGCAAGATACGCAGTATTTT
CDR3 protein: CASSKDRGQDTQYF

J gene: TRBJ2-7
V gene: TRBV27
D gene: TRBD2
clone size: few
CDR3 DNA: TGTGCCACCTCTCCTTTGCGGGGGAACGAGCAGTACTTC
CDR3 protein: CATSPLRGNEQYF

J gene: TRBJ2-7
V gene: TRBV28
D gene: -
clone size: many
CDR3 DNA: TGTGCCAGCAGCTCTCTAAGGCAAGGGGGGTCCTACGAGCAGTACTTC
CDR3 protein: CASSSLRQGGSYEQYF

J gene: TRBJ2-7
V gene: TRBV5-1
D gene: -
clone size: many
CDR3 DNA: TGCGCCAGCAGCCGGAGCGGGGGACAGCTGGTCTACGAGCAGTACTTC
CDR3 protein: CASSRSGGQLVYEQYF

J gene: TRBJ1-3
V gene: TRBV10-2
D gene: -
clone size: -
CDR3 DNA: TGCGCCAGCACAATCAGTCCACCTGGAAACACCATATATTTT
CDR3 protein: CASTISPPGNTIYF